The next 27 T cell receptor beta chains were all read from a single sample in a study of cytomegalovirus exposure and HLA in healthy donors (dated by TCRdb to 2015 to 2018). Libraries were built with the immunoSEQ multiplex PCR assay. For the multiplex PCR, a mixture combining 60 forward primers for TCR Vbeta segments and 13 reverse primers for TCR Jbeta segments was used. Imported from immuneACCESS, the table was reduced by TCRdb to in-frame sequences with V and J called. These copies leave out some clones; in studies compared against another copy, an unresolved V gene accounts for under half, and the cause of the remainder is not known. The sample table contains tens of thousands of clones; only one count was recorded for roughly 77% of them. The ten largest clones add up to less than 8% of the sample. Sequenced input: PBMCs. All receptors derive from a man aged 25 to 40 in good health and CMV-seronegative.

This clone is a singleton in its sample. This sequence joins TRBV6-1 and TRBJ2-5; 8 nucleotides agree with TRBD1. Germline CDR1 and CDR2: MNHNS and SASEGT. The CDR3 covers 16 residues. Losses at the gene ends were 4 bases for V and 5 bases for J; bases not matched to a gene: 12. The CDR3 coding sequence is TGTGCCAGCAGTGGTTCGAGGACAGGGCTCGCTGAGACCCAGTACTTC. Amino acid sequence: CASSGSRTGLAETQYF.

Of note for this clone: The germline gene is not matched at one end of the junction; a read error may be the cause. This chain uses TRBV19 with TRBJ2-3; TRBD2 matches at 7 bases. This CDR3 spans 14 amino acids. Germline V lookup: CDR1 LNHDA, CDR2 SQIVND (reference sequence). This CDR3 reads CASRLADYTDTQYF. The DNA for the CDR3 is TGTGCAAGTAGGCTAGCGGATTACACAGATACGCAGTATTTT.

CDR3 amino acids: CASSEPGRNYGYTF. The CDR3 DNA reads TGTGCCAGCAGTGAACCGGGGAGAAACTATGGCTACACCTTC. This sequence joins TRBV2 and TRBJ1-2; no clear D. The CDR3 length is 14 residues. The ends were cut back, 2 bases at V and 2 bases at J, with 9 bases in the middle. Germline V gene lookup returns CDR1 SNHLY and CDR2 FYNNEI.

The chain is built from TRBV10-3 and TRBJ2-3, with D maybe TRBD2 (6 bases). Trimming cost V 2 bases and J 0 bases, with 6 bases left between them. The CDR3 loop spans 14 amino acids. Germline V gives CDR1 ENHRY, CDR2 SYGVKD. DNA for the CDR3: TGTGCCATCAGTGAGGCGGGGAGCACAGATACGCAGTATTTT. This gives the protein CAISEAGSTDTQYF.

This clone was seen once. The chain has TRBV7-2 and TRBJ2-3; 7 nucleotides line up with TRBD2. The J segment lost 4 bases and the V segment lost 3 bases, leaving 1 base of the junction unmatched. The CDR3 length is 13 residues. CDR1 is SGHTA and CDR2 is FQGNSA in the germline V gene. The CDR3 DNA reads as TGTGCCAGCAGCTTCACTAGCGCAGATACGCAGTATTTT. It codes for CASSFTSADTQYF.

This clone has a handful of counts. V is TRBV27 and J is TRBJ2-3; D is perhaps TRBD1 (6 bases). Per germline, CDR1 MNHEY and CDR2 SMNVEV (reference sequence). CDR3 length: 13 residues. Between the trimmed V and J ends, which lost 2 bases and 3 bases, there was a span of 6 bases. The CDR3 reads CASSLGQTDTQYF. The CDR3 bases are TGTGCCAGCAGTTTAGGACAGACAGATACGCAGTATTTT.

By share of the sample, this clone is medium-sized. The chain uses TRBV25-1 and TRBJ1-4; TRBD1 agrees at 10 bases. V trimming: 7 bases; J trimming: 5 bases; junction bases outside the gene matches: 16. Per germline, CDR1 MGHDK and CDR2 SYGVNS. The CDR3 totals 18 residues. In DNA form, the CDR3 reads TGTGCCAGCACAGACAGCGGGACAGGGGTCCCATTAAATGAAAAACTGTTTTTT. It yields the protein CASTDSGTGVPLNEKLFF.

V is TRBV7-9 and J is TRBJ2-1, with 14 bases fitting TRBD2. The junction had 14 bases not matched to a gene; V was cut back by 4 bases and J by 9 bases. Germline values: CDR1 SEHNR, CDR2 FQNEAQ (reference sequence). The CDR3 is made up of 18 amino acids. The CDR3 is CASSSGTSGRGLSGEQFF. CDR3 coding DNA: TGTGCCAGCAGCTCCGGGACTAGCGGGAGAGGCCTTAGTGGTGAGCAGTTCTTC.

This chain connects TRBV5-6 to TRBJ1-1; the match to TRBD1 covers 7 bases. Trimming cost V 2 bases and J 4 bases; bases outside gene matches: 8. The V gene's germline CDR1 is SGHDT and CDR2 YYEEEE. The CDR3 totals 15 residues. The CDR3 DNA follows: TGTGCCAGCAGCTTTTTGGACAGGTCGGGCACTGAAGCTTTCTTT. Its protein is CASSFLDRSGTEAFF.

The V gene is TRBV27, the J gene TRBJ1-1; the D is unclear. This CDR3 contains 11 residues. Trimming removed 7 bases from V and 1 base from J, with 4 bases in between. Germline CDR1 MNHEY, CDR2 SMNVEV (reference sequence). CDR3 bases: TGTGCCAGCATCCGGAACACTGAAGCTTTCTTT. Its protein product is CASIRNTEAFF.

The chain couples TRBV9 to TRBJ2-3, with 10 bases aligning to TRBD2. Germline V gives CDR1 SGDLS, CDR2 YYNGEE. Losses at the gene ends were 3 bases for V and 4 bases for J; bases not matched to a gene: 5. The length of the CDR3 is 15 residues. CDR3 amino acids: CASSGGTSDSDTQYF. CDR3 nucleotides: TGTGCCAGCAGCGGCGGGACTAGCGATTCAGATACGCAGTATTTT. The variable domain in full, with the rest retrieved from reference TRBV9 and TRBJ2-3, is DSGVTQTPKHLITATGQRVTLRCSPRSGDLSVYWYQQSLDQGLQFLIQYYNGEERAKGNILERFSAQQFPDLHSELNLSSLELGDSALYFCASSGGTSDSDTQYFGPGTRLTVL.

This clone was detected only once. The chain employs TRBV10-3 and TRBJ1-2; D is unresolved. The CDR3 covers 14 residues. Trimming stripped 0 bases from V and 5 bases from J, with 10 bases between. Germline loops: CDR1 ENHRY, CDR2 SYGVKD. The CDR3 nucleotides read TGTGCCATCAGTGAGTCTGCGGGGAGTTATGGCTACACCTTC. This gives the protein CAISESAGSYGYTF.

This clone has a single count. The rearrangement links TRBV7-9 to TRBJ2-7; 7 bases are shared with TRBD2. The CDR3 is made up of 15 amino acids. Germline V gives CDR1 SEHNR, CDR2 FQNEAQ (reference sequence). After removal of 5 bases from V and 6 bases from J, the junction contained 13 bases not matched to a gene. The CDR3 DNA is TGTGCCAGCAGCCTCTTGACTAGCACAGCAGGCGAGCAGTACTTC. It yields the protein CASSLLTSTAGEQYF.

The chain recombines TRBV28 with TRBJ2-1; 11 bases match TRBD2. V lost 6 bases and J lost 9; bases outside the gene matches: 10. Germline-derived CDR1 and CDR2 are MDHEN and SYDVKM. This CDR3 is 15 amino acids long. The CDR3 here is CASSLAGGPLSEQFF. The CDR3 nucleotides are TGTGCCAGCAGCTTAGCGGGGGGGCCGTTGAGTGAGCAGTTCTTC.

V usage is TRBV5-6 and J usage is TRBJ1-4; a weak D match, TRBD1 (6 bases). The V end lost 8 bases, the J end lost 0 bases, and 20 bases lay between the germline ends. The V gene's germline CDR1 is SGHDT and CDR2 YYEEEE. This CDR3 is 17 amino acids long. The CDR3 DNA reads as TGTGCCAGTGACCGGGGGGGCCGGGATTCAACTAATGAAAAACTGTTTTTT. It translates to CASDRGGRDSTNEKLFF.

This clone has more than one count but fewer than ten. The chain has TRBV6-1 and TRBJ2-3, with D perhaps TRBD2 (6 bases). Germline CDR1 MNHNS, CDR2 SASEGT. CDR3 length: 14 residues. V was clipped by 7 bases and J by 4 bases, with 15 bases between them. CDR3 protein: CASKPAGPADTQYF. CDR3 bases: TGTGCCAGCAAGCCGGCGGGGCCAGCAGATACGCAGTATTTT.

Note on this clone: At one end, the junction sequence differs from germline, possibly due to a read error. The gene calls are TRBV29-1 and TRBJ1-2; the match to TRBD1 covers 7 bases. CDR1 is SQVTM and CDR2 is ANQGSEA in the germline V gene. This CDR3 comprises 13 residues. The CDR3: CSVEDRGQLNLAF. The CDR3 DNA is TGCAGCGTTGAAGATCGGGGACAGCTTAACCTCGCCTTC.

The chain joins TRBV4-2 to TRBJ2-6; tentative D call: TRBD1 (6 bases). This CDR3 is 16 amino acids long. The germline V gene has CDR1 LGHNA and CDR2 YNFKEQ. V was cut by 2 bases and J by 2 bases, with 10 bases left in between. CDR3 in amino acids: CASSQRDTTGANVLTF. CDR3 DNA sequence: TGTGCCAGCAGCCAAAGGGACACCACTGGGGCCAACGTCCTGACTTTC.

V and J are TRBV7-9 and TRBJ2-1; D ambiguous. This CDR3 region has 13 residues. V was pared by 5 bases and J by 2 bases, with 7 bases between. Germline CDR1 is SEHNR and CDR2 is FQNEAQ (reference sequence). The CDR3, as DNA: TGTGCCAGCAGCGGAGCGCCCTACAATGAGCAGTTCTTC. Its translation: CASSGAPYNEQFF. The full variable domain, its missing parts supplied by reference TRBV7-9 and TRBJ2-1, is DTGVSQNPRHKITKRGQNVTFRCDPISEHNRLYWYRQTLGQGPEFLTYFQNEAQLEKSRLLSDRFSAERPKGSFSTLEIQRTEQGDSAMYLCASSGAPYNEQFFGPGTRLTVL.

This chain uses TRBV5-1 with TRBJ1-1; D remains unclear. Germline lookup yields CDR1 SGHRS and CDR2 YFSETQ. This CDR3 spans 13 amino acids. V was shortened by 0 bases and J by 6 bases, with 9 bases between the two germline ends. The CDR3 bases are TGCGCCAGCAGCTTGGTTCCTAGCGCTGAAGCTTTCTTT. It specifies CASSLVPSAEAFF.

The chain uses TRBV7-9 and TRBJ1-1; D may be TRBD1 (5 bases). The CDR3 is 12 amino acids. V shed 3 bases and J shed 3 bases, with 5 bases lying between them. Germline lookup yields CDR1 SEHNR and CDR2 FQNEAQ (reference sequence). CDR3 sequence reads: CASSFRDTEAFF. The DNA of the CDR3 is TGTGCCAGCAGCTTCAGGGACACTGAAGCTTTCTTT.

The rearrangement links TRBV6-5 to TRBJ2-5, with D possibly being TRBD1 (5 bases). The DNA matches TRBJ2-7 better at its end, which makes the J call doubtful. This CDR3 region has 14 residues. Per the germline V gene, CDR1 is MNHEY and CDR2 is SVGAGI. The CDR3 coding sequence is TGTGCCAGCAGTTACCAGGGAAGAAGGTACGAGCAGTACTTC. It codes for CASSYQGRRYEQYF.

This clone was seen just once. The genes are TRBV7-9 and TRBJ2-1; 9 bases fit TRBD1. J was trimmed by 7 bases and V by 2 bases; bases with no gene match: 9. The germline gives CDR1 SEHNR, CDR2 FQNEAQ (reference sequence). This CDR3 region has 16 residues. The CDR3 nucleotides read TGTGCCAGCAGCTTATTCCCCACAGGGGGCCGGAATGAGCAGTTCTTC. Translation: CASSLFPTGGRNEQFF.

The sample holds a few counts of this clone. This chain uses TRBV18 with TRBJ1-2; the match to TRBD1 covers 7 bases. CDR3 length: 13 residues. The germline V gene has CDR1 KGHSH and CDR2 LQKENI. Unmatched junction bases numbered 3, after V lost 5 bases and J lost 3 bases. CDR3 residues: CASSNGTDYGYTF. The CDR3 DNA sequence: TGTGCCAGCTCAAACGGGACAGACTATGGCTACACCTTC.

This sequence joins TRBV10-3 and TRBJ1-1, with TRBD1 as a possible D gene (5 bases). Between the trimmed V and J ends, which lost 10 bases and 1 base, there was a span of 13 bases. This CDR3 spans 13 amino acids. Germline V lookup: CDR1 ENHRY, CDR2 SYGVKD. The CDR3 reads CATKGPGNTEAFF. The CDR3 DNA sequence: TGTGCCACCAAGGGGCCAGGGAACACTGAAGCTTTCTTT.

The chain employs TRBV11-2 and TRBJ1-2; 8 positions agree with TRBD1. This CDR3 has 14 amino acids. CDR1 is SGHAT and CDR2 is FQNNGV in the germline V gene. The ends lost 4 bases at V and 5 bases at J; junction bases unmatched: 6. The CDR3 spells CASSSRQGPYGYTF. CDR3 in DNA: TGTGCCAGCAGCTCCCGACAGGGGCCTTATGGCTACACCTTC.

The V and J genes are TRBV6-5 and TRBJ1-3; D perhaps matches TRBD1 (6 bases). In germline, CDR1 is MNHEY, CDR2 SVGAGI. CDR3 length: 15 amino acids. V was clipped by 6 bases and J by 0 bases, with 12 bases between them. For the CDR3, the DNA is TGTGCCAGCAGAACAGGACAGAGCTCTGGAAACACCATATATTTT. Translation gives CASRTGQSSGNTIYF.